This record concerns one T cell receptor beta chain sequence. These data belong to a study of PD-1 blockade in mismatch repair-deficient tumors. Sequenced by immunoSEQ multiplex PCR; TCRdb stores in-frame clones only, minus some. The table has approximately 50,000 clones, around 80% seen once. The TCR-sequenced patients were a few responders to pembrolizumab. The CDR3 is 17 residues long. Trimming left V 0 bases short and J 0 bases short, with 15 bases between. Germline CDR1 reads GTSNPN; CDR2 reads SVGIG (reference sequence). This chain links TRBV30 with TRBJ1-5, with no clear D. Material: peripheral blood, obtained 4 weeks after starting pembrolizumab. The clonotype comes from an adult with mismatch repair-deficient cancer. This CDR3 is CAWSVGSAKYSNQPQHF. The CDR3 DNA reads as TGTGCCTGGAGTGTAGGGTCAGCGAAGTATAGCAATCAGCCCCAGCATTTT.